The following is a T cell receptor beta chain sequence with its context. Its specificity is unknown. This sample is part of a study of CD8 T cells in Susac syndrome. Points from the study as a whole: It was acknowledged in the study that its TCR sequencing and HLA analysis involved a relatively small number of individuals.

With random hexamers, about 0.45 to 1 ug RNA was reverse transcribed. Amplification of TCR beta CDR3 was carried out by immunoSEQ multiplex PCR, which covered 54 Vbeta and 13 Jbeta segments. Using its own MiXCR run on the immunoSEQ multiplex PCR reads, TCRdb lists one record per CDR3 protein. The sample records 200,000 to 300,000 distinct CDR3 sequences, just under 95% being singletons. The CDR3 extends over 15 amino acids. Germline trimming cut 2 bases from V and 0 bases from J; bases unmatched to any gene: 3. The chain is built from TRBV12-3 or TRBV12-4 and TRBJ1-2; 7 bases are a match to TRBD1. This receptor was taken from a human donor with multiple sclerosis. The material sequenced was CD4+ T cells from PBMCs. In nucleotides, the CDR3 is TGTGCCAGCAGTTTAATCCAGGGGGCTAACTATGGCTACACCTTC. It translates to CASSLIQGANYGYTF.